This record covers a single T cell receptor (beta chain). Its antigen is still unknown. Between the trimmed V and J ends, which lost 3 bases and 5 bases, there was a span of 12 bases. The CDR3 is 13 amino acids. Germline V gives CDR1 SGHRS, CDR2 YFSETQ. The data were taken from a study of cytomegalovirus exposure and HLA in healthy donors. General observations from the study: Most subjects' HLA-A and HLA-B alleles were reportedly predicted from TCR beta sequences. Immune exposure information comprised only CMV serostatus.

It was with 60 Vbeta and 13 Jbeta primers that the PCR ran. Profiled with immunoSEQ multiplex PCR; TCRdb holds only in-frame clones, not every one. This sample has some 65,000 clones, with about 75% found just once. Sequencing was done on a sample of PBMCs. This receptor was obtained from a woman in her thirties or forties in good health and CMV-seropositive. The chain uses TRBV5-1 and TRBJ2-7, with D maybe TRBD1 (6 bases). The CDR3 loop is CASSSQGYHEQYF. The CDR3 DNA is TGCGCCAGCAGCTCACAGGGCTACCACGAGCAGTACTTC.